A single sample is the source of the 2 T cell receptor beta chains below, sequenced in a study of cytomegalovirus exposure and HLA in healthy donors (dated by TCRdb to about 2017). Preparation of the library involved the immunoSEQ multiplex PCR assay. For the multiplex PCR, a mixture combining 60 forward primers for TCR Vbeta segments and 13 reverse primers for TCR Jbeta segments was used. TCRdb took over this immuneACCESS table, retaining in-frame rearrangements with V and J assigned. Such tables are incomplete; in checked studies, under half of the missing clones stem from an unresolved V gene, and the remainder is unexplained. This sample has about 130,000 clones in its table, and 75% to 90% of those were observed once. More than 8% of the sample is held by the ten biggest clonotypes. Input material: PBMCs. The receptors here all came from a young man in good health and CMV-seropositive.

The rearrangement links TRBV30 to TRBJ2-3; a possible D gene is TRBD1 (6 bases). The V gene's germline CDR1 is GTSNPN and CDR2 SVGIG (reference sequence). The V end lost 2 bases, the J end lost 3 bases, and 18 bases lay between the germline ends. This CDR3 spans 16 amino acids. For the CDR3, the DNA is TGTGCCTGGAGTCCAACGACGGCCAGGGGTACAGATACGCAGTATTTT. It encodes CAWSPTTARGTDTQYF.

This rearrangement joins TRBV11-2 to TRBJ2-2; possibly TRBD1 for D (5 bases). CDR3 length equals 14 residues. The V end lost 0 bases, the J end lost 4 bases, and 6 bases lay between the germline ends. In germline, CDR1 is SGHAT, CDR2 FQNNGV. In DNA form, the CDR3 reads TGTGCCAGCAGCTTAGACAGGGTCACCGGGGAGCTGTTTTTT. Protein product: CASSLDRVTGELFF.